Below, 15 T cell receptor beta chains from the same sample are listed, as sequenced in a study of CD8 T cells in Susac syndrome. Random hexamers were used to reverse transcribe about 0.5 to 1 ug of RNA. Via MiXCR, TCRdb re-called the immunoSEQ multiplex PCR reads, giving one row per CDR3 protein. The repertoire holds 160,000 or so distinct CDR3 sequences, with about 90% as singletons. The sequenced sample was CD4+ T cells from PBMCs. The receptors here all came from a human donor in good health.

The rearrangement uses TRBV20-1 and TRBJ1-4; 10 bases line up with TRBD1. Germline V gives CDR1 DFQATT, CDR2 SNEGSKA (reference sequence). Trimming cost V 3 bases and J 7 bases; bases outside gene matches: 8. The CDR3 extends over 15 amino acids. The CDR3 protein is CSASLTGTGVEKLFF. The CDR3 DNA sequence: TGCAGTGCTAGCCTGACCGGGACAGGGGTTGAAAAACTGTTTTTT.

The chain employs TRBV7-2 and TRBJ1-5; 7 bases line up with TRBD1. V gave up 3 bases and J gave up 3 bases; unmatched junction bases: 2. The CDR3 length is 14 residues. Germline CDR1 SGHTA, CDR2 FQGNSA. CDR3 sequence: CASSLDRYNQPQHF. The CDR3 DNA follows: TGTGCCAGCAGCTTGGACAGGTACAATCAGCCCCAGCATTTT.

The chain uses TRBV20-1 and TRBJ2-3; unclear D gene. Trimming removed 0 bases at V and 0 bases at J, with 10 bases between. Germline CDR1 DFQATT, CDR2 SNEGSKA (reference sequence). The CDR3 is 15 residues long. CDR3 sequence (DNA): TGCAGTGCTAGAGATTCGATGGGTAGCACAGATACGCAGTATTTT. Translating gives CSARDSMGSTDTQYF.

Only one count was recorded for this clonotype. The V gene is TRBV7-8, the J gene TRBJ2-3, with D tentatively TRBD1 (6 bases). V was pared by 7 bases and J by 5 bases, with 16 bases between. The CDR3 contains 14 residues. Germline V lookup: CDR1 SGHVS, CDR2 FQNEAQ. The CDR3 protein is CASTVGAEEDTQYF. The CDR3 nucleotides are TGTGCCAGCACAGTGGGGGCCGAGGAAGATACGCAGTATTTT.

The chain employs TRBV6-6 and TRBJ1-5; 8 nucleotides match TRBD1. The CDR3 consists of 16 residues. CDR1 MNHNY and CDR2 SVGAGI come from the germline V gene (reference sequence). With V trimmed by 1 base and J by 1 base, 3 bases remained unmatched. The CDR3 region has the DNA TGTGCCAGCAGTTACTTTTACAGGGGGAGCAATCAGCCCCAGCATTTT. It encodes CASSYFYRGSNQPQHF.

The V and J genes are TRBV19 and TRBJ1-5; 7 positions agree with TRBD1. The V gene end was trimmed by 7 bases and the J gene end by 2 bases; junction bases not matched to a gene: 11. The CDR3 length is 16 residues. Germline assignment: CDR1 LNHDA and CDR2 SQIVND (reference sequence). The CDR3 region has the DNA TGTGCCAGTACTCCGCCAGGGGGACGGGGCAATCAGCCCCAGCATTTT. As protein: CASTPPGGRGNQPQHF.

CDR3 nucleotides: TGCAGTGCTAAACGGGGGAATCAGCCCCAGCATTTT. Amino acid sequence: CSAKRGNQPQHF. The rearrangement joins TRBV20-1 to TRBJ1-5; a possible D gene is TRBD1 (5 bases). The V and J ends lost 4 bases and 4 bases respectively, with 8 bases between them. The CDR3 is 12 amino acids. CDR1 and CDR2 (germline): DFQATT, SNEGSKA (reference sequence).

Only one count was recorded for this clonotype. The chain couples TRBV29-1 to TRBJ2-3; D may match TRBD1 or TRBD2 (5 bases each). This CDR3 spans 13 amino acids. V was cut by 8 bases and J by 2 bases, with 14 bases left in between. Germline CDR1 SQVTM, CDR2 ANQGSEA. For the CDR3, the DNA is TGCAGCTCCCCAGGGACCCCCACAGATACGCAGTATTTT. Translated: CSSPGTPTDTQYF.

This chain joins TRBV6-2 or TRBV6-3 and TRBJ1-5; tentatively, D is TRBD1 (5 bases). Between the trimmed V and J ends, which lost 6 bases and 6 bases, there was a span of 18 bases. This CDR3 is built from 15 residues. The germline gives CDR1 MNHEY, CDR2 SVGEGT. CDR3 DNA sequence: TGTGCCAGCAGCCTCGACAGAGCCTTCGGTCAGCCCCAGCATTTT. This gives the protein CASSLDRAFGQPQHF.

V usage is TRBV28 and J usage is TRBJ2-5; D call uncertain. The germline V gene has CDR1 MDHEN and CDR2 SYDVKM. Trimming cost V 3 bases and J 5 bases, with 10 bases left between them. The CDR3 length is 13 residues. The CDR3 DNA sequence: TGTGCCAGCAGTTTGAACCGTGGGGAGACCCAGTACTTC. It specifies CASSLNRGETQYF.

This clonotype came up once. The chain has TRBV5-4 and TRBJ2-1, with D maybe TRBD2 (5 bases). From germline, CDR1 is SGHNT and CDR2 YYREEE (reference sequence). The germline V and J ends were trimmed by 5 bases and 8 bases, with 20 bases remaining between them. The CDR3 has 15 residues. CDR3 protein: CASSQSRLAGDEQFF. The CDR3 region has the DNA TGTGCCAGCAGTCAGAGTCGTCTAGCTGGGGATGAGCAGTTCTTC.

The rearrangement uses TRBV5-1 and TRBJ2-2; perhaps TRBD1 as D (6 bases). CDR3 length: 15 amino acids. Trimming shortened V by 2 bases and J by 0 bases, and 8 bases separated the two germline ends. Germline CDR1 reads SGHRS; CDR2 reads YFSETQ. This CDR3 is CASSFGTPNTGELFF. For the CDR3, the DNA is TGCGCCAGCAGCTTTGGGACACCGAACACCGGGGAGCTGTTTTTT.

The chain couples TRBV29-1 to TRBJ2-5; TRBD1 agrees at 7 bases. Germline CDR1 reads SQVTM; CDR2 reads ANQGSEA. The trim removed 4 bases at V and 1 base at J, leaving 6 bases unmatched. The CDR3 has 14 residues. The CDR3 sequence: CSVGHRDSQETQYF. Written as DNA, the CDR3 is TGCAGCGTTGGTCATCGGGACAGCCAAGAGACCCAGTACTTC.

V gene TRBV20-1 combines with J gene TRBJ2-7; 13 positions match TRBD2. Germline values: CDR1 DFQATT, CDR2 SNEGSKA (reference sequence). Trimming at V came to 4 bases and at J to 6 bases, leaving 6 bases not matched to a gene. The CDR3 runs to 14 residues. The CDR3 spells CSATRTSGSTEQYF. The CDR3 bases are TGCAGTGCTACCCGGACTAGCGGGAGTACCGAGCAGTACTTC.

The rearrangement joins TRBV19 to TRBJ1-5; 7 nucleotides agree with TRBD1. Per germline, CDR1 LNHDA and CDR2 SQIVND (reference sequence). The CDR3 is 15 amino acids. With 8 bases clipped from V and 9 bases from J, the junction kept 16 bases outside the gene matches. The CDR3 nucleotides are TGTGCCAGTCGGCGCAGAACAGGGGCCGAAGGGCCCCAGCATTTT. The encoded protein is CASRRRTGAEGPQHF.